The following is a T cell receptor beta chain sequence with its context. Antigen unknown. Measured with immunoSEQ multiplex PCR; TCRdb has only the in-frame clones, and not every one. The table lists some 2.1 million clones, roughly 95% of them singletons. V was trimmed by 4 bases and J by 7 bases, leaving 12 bases between them. Germline V gene sequence: CDR1 SGHTS, CDR2 YDEGEE. This CDR3 contains 13 residues. CD45RO-negative CD8 cells positively selected for CCR7 made up the naive population, which excluded terminally differentiated effector memory CD45RA+ cells. This entry comes from a study of shared clonotypes between healthy human individuals. The wider study: Samples came from two female and a few male donors aged 18 to 49.

Whole-study findings and limits: The naive CD4 repertoires of a few donors were compared, and around 5% of clonotypes were shared.

Sequencing input: naive CD8+ T cells from PBMCs. The receptor was derived from a man between 18 and 29 years old in good health. Some clones in this sample may be carry-over from other donors' samples. The chain has TRBV5-8 and TRBJ1-5; D is ambiguous. Here the CDR3 DNA reads TGTGCCAGCAGCCTCCTCCACGGCCAGCCCCAGCATTTT. Its protein product is CASSLLHGQPQHF. The variable domain in full, completed from reference TRBV5-8 and TRBJ1-5, reads EAGVTQSPTHLIKTRGQQATLRCSPISGHTSVYWYQQALGLGLQFLLWYDEGEERNRGNFPPRFSGRQFPNYSSELNVNALELEDSALYLCASSLLHGQPQHFGDGTRLSIL.